Below are 11 T cell receptor beta chains sequenced from a single sample in a study of cytomegalovirus exposure and HLA in healthy donors. Primers for the PCR totalled 60 Vbeta and 13 Jbeta. Profiled with immunoSEQ multiplex PCR; TCRdb holds only in-frame clones, not every one. The sample yields around 170,000 clones, over 75% seen once. Sequenced: PBMCs. All receptors come from a woman between 50 and 59 years old in good health and CMV-seronegative.

The V and J genes are TRBV7-2 and TRBJ2-7, with 8 bases matching TRBD1. The CDR3 has 15 amino acids. With V trimmed by 5 bases and J by 3 bases, 9 bases remained unmatched. Germline V gene data show CDR1 as SGHTA and CDR2 as FQGNSA. The CDR3 protein is CASSTRTGPNYEQYF. The CDR3 DNA follows: TGTGCCAGCAGCACTCGGACAGGGCCAAACTACGAGCAGTACTTC.

This clone was seen a handful of times. The rearrangement links TRBV18 to TRBJ2-3; no clear D gene. There are 13 residues in the CDR3. The germline gives CDR1 KGHSH, CDR2 LQKENI. V was trimmed by 4 bases and J by 4 bases, leaving 9 bases between them. The CDR3 DNA follows: TGTGCCAGCTCACTAACAATCGCAGATACGCAGTATTTT. Protein: CASSLTIADTQYF.

The J gene is TRBJ1-5, the V gene TRBV11-1, with 9 bases fitting TRBD1. The ends lost 5 bases at V and 4 bases at J; junction bases unmatched: 0. CDR1 and CDR2 (germline): SGHAT, FQDESV (reference sequence). The CDR3 runs 13 residues. The CDR3 loop is CASSGTGNQPQHF. The DNA for the CDR3 is TGTGCCAGCAGCGGGACAGGGAATCAGCCCCAGCATTTT.

The V call is TRBV23-1, the J call TRBJ2-3, with 7 positions matching TRBD2. TRBV23-1 is an ORF for which the function is uncertain. The CDR3 length is 19 residues. The V segment lost 5 bases and the J segment 3 bases; nucleotides outside the gene matches: 20. The DNA for the CDR3 is TGCGCCAGCAGTTCATTTCAAAGCGGGACGTCAATTCGAACAGATACGCAGTATTTT. Translating gives CASSSFQSGTSIRTDTQYF.

The V and J genes are TRBV11-3 and TRBJ2-1; 7 bases line up with TRBD2. CDR1 is SGHNT and CDR2 is YENEEA in the germline V gene. CDR3 length: 15 residues. The junction had 7 bases not matched to a gene; V was cut back by 5 bases and J by 3 bases. CDR3 region: CASSPKRGGYNEQFF. The CDR3 DNA reads TGTGCCAGCAGCCCCAAGCGCGGGGGCTACAATGAGCAGTTCTTC.

This sequence joins TRBV28 and TRBJ2-7; the D gene is possibly TRBD1 (6 bases). The V gene's germline CDR1 is MDHEN and CDR2 SYDVKM. Trimming took off 5 bases at V and 2 bases at J, with 13 bases between the two ends. CDR3 length: 14 residues. The CDR3 region has the DNA TGTGCCAGCAGTCCAGGGGACGAAACCTACGAGCAGTACTTC. It is translated as CASSPGDETYEQYF.

V gene TRBV7-2 combines with J gene TRBJ2-3; D might be TRBD2 (5 bases). The germline V gene encodes CDR1 SGHTA and CDR2 FQGNSA. The CDR3 loop spans 16 amino acids. Deletions cut 5 bases from V and 1 base from J, with 16 bases between. DNA for the CDR3: TGTGCCAGCAGCGTCCGCTCAAGCGGAGGCACAGATACGCAGTATTTT. The encoded protein is CASSVRSSGGTDTQYF. The full variable domain, rest sourced from reference TRBV7-2 and TRBJ2-3, is GAGVSQSPSNKVTEKGKDVELRCDPISGHTALYWYRQSLGQGLEFLIYFQGNSAPDKSGLPSDRFSAERTGGSVSTLTIQRTQQEDSAVYLCASSVRSSGGTDTQYFGPGTRLTVL.

The genes are TRBV6-1 and TRBJ2-3, with 9 positions matching TRBD2. Germline V gene data show CDR1 as MNHNS and CDR2 as SASEGT. V dropped 4 bases and J dropped 6; count of bases not matched to a gene: 5. This CDR3 is built from 14 residues. The CDR3 DNA reads as TGTGCCAGCAGTGCGCGGGGGGGCCTTGATACGCAGTATTTT. Protein sequence: CASSARGGLDTQYF.

This clone was recorded a few times. This chain links TRBV4-1 with TRBJ1-1; D uncertain. From germline, CDR1 is MGHRA and CDR2 YSYEKL. The length of the CDR3 is 15 residues. V was trimmed by 8 bases and J by 0 bases, leaving 16 bases between them. The CDR3 sequence: CASGWSGPMNTEAFF. The CDR3 DNA reads TGCGCCAGCGGATGGTCGGGTCCTATGAACACTGAAGCTTTCTTT.

The rearrangement links TRBV6-6 to TRBJ2-3, with 10 bases lining up with TRBD1. Trimming removed 8 bases from V and 8 bases from J; junction bases left unmatched: 10. This CDR3 region has 14 residues. Germline-derived CDR1 and CDR2 are MNHNY and SVGAGI (reference sequence). The CDR3: CASGSGTGDSTQYF. CDR3 bases: TGTGCCAGCGGCTCCGGGACAGGGGATAGTACGCAGTATTTT.

The chain couples TRBV18 to TRBJ1-1; D unclear. The length of the CDR3 is 12 residues. The V end lost 2 bases, the J end lost 4 bases, and 5 bases lay between the germline ends. Germline V gives CDR1 KGHSH, CDR2 LQKENI. The CDR3 DNA sequence: TGTGCCAGCTCACCAGGCCCCACTGAAGCTTTCTTT. Its protein is CASSPGPTEAFF.